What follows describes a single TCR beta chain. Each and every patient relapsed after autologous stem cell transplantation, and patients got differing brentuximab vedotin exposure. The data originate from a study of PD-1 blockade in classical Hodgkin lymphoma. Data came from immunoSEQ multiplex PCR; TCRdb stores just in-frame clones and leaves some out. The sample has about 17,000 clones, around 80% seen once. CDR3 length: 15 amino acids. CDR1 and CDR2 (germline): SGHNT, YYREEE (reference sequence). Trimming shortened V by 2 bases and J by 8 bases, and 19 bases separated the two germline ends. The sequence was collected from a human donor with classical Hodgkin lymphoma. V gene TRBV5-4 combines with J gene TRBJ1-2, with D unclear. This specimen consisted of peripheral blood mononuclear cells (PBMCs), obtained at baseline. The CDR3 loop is CASSFSRQPGHGYTF. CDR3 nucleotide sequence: TGTGCCAGCAGCTTTTCCCGGCAGCCAGGTCACGGCTACACCTTC.